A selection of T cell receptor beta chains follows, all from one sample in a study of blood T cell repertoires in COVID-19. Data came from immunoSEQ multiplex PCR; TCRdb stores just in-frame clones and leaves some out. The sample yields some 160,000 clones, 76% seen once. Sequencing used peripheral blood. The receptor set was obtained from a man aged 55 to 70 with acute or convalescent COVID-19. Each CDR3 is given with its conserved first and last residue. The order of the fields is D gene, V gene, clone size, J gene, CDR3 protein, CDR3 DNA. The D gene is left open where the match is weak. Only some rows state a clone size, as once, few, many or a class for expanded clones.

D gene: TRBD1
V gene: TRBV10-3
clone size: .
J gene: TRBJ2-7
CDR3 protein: CAIRFSGGLAYEQYF
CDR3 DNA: TGTGCCATCAGATTCTCAGGGGGCCTCGCCTACGAGCAGTACTTC

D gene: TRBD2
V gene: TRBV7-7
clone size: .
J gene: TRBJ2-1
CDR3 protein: CASSPGTSPYNEQFF
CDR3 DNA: TGTGCCAGCAGCCCTGGGACTAGCCCCTACAATGAGCAGTTCTTC

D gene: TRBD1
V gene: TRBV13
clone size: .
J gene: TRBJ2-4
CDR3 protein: CASSPPGGLAKNIQYF
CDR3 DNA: TGTGCCAGCAGCCCTCCAGGGGGATTGGCCAAAAACATTCAGTACTTC

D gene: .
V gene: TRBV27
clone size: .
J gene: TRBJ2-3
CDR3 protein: CASKSQGADTQYF
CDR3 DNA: TGTGCCAGCAAGTCCCAGGGTGCGGATACGCAGTATTTT

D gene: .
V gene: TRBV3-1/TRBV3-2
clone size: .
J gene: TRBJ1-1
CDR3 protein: CASSQGGRTEAFF
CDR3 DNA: TGTGCCAGCAGCCAGGGGGGGCGCACTGAAGCTTTCTTT

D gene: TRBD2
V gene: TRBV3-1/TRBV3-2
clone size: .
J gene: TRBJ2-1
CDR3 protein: CASSPTILSGRPHNEQFF
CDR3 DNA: TGTGCCAGCAGCCCTACCATACTAAGCGGGAGACCCCACAATGAGCAGTTCTTC

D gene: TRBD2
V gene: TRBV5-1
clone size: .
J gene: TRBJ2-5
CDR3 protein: CASSLSTSGPETQYF
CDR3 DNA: TGCGCCAGCAGCTTGAGCACTAGCGGCCCGGAGACCCAGTACTTC

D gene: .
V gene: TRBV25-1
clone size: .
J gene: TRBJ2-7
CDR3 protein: CASSEGSGPPNYEQYF
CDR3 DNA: TGTGCCAGCAGTGAGGGTAGCGGACCCCCAAACTACGAGCAGTACTTC

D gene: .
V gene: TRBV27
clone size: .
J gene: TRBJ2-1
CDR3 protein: CASSLDRNSYNEQFF
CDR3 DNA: TGTGCCAGCAGTTTAGACAGGAACTCCTACAATGAGCAGTTCTTC

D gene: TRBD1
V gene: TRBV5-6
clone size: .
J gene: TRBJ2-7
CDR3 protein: CASSFGQGVSYEQYF
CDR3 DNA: TGTGCCAGCAGCTTTGGACAGGGGGTTTCTTACGAGCAGTACTTC

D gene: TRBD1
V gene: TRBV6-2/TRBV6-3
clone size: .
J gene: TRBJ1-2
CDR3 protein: CASSRLTGGGYTF
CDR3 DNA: TGTGCCAGCAGTCGCTTGACAGGGGGTGGCTACACCTTC

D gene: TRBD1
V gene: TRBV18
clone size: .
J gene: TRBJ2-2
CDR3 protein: CASSLRQGGNTGELFF
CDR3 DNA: TGTGCCAGCTCCCTGAGACAGGGCGGGAACACCGGGGAGCTGTTTTTT

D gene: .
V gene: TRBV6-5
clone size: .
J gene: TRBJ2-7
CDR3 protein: CASSWSGTGAAYEQYF
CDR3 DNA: TGTGCCAGCAGTTGGTCCGGTACGGGAGCCGCCTACGAGCAGTACTTC

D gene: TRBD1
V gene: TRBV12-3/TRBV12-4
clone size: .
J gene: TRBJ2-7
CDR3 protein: CASAKTGGYEQYF
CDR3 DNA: TGTGCCAGCGCGAAGACAGGGGGCTACGAGCAGTACTTC

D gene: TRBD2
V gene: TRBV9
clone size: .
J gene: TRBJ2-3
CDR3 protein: CASSVDLGTSGGTDTQYF
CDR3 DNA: TGTGCCAGCAGCGTAGACCTAGGGACTAGCGGTGGCACAGATACGCAGTATTTT

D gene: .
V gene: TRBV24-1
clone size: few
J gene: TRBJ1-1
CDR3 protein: CATSDSQVNTEAFF
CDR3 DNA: TGTGCCACCAGTGATTCTCAGGTGAACACTGAAGCTTTCTTT

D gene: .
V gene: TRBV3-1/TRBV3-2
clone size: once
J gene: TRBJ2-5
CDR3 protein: CASSQQGGEETQYF
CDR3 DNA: TGTGCCAGCAGCCAACAGGGTGGGGAAGAGACCCAGTACTTC

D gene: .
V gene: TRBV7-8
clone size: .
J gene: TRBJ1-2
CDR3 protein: CASSPLPQGIENGYTF
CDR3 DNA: TGTGCCAGCAGCCCACTCCCCCAGGGTATCGAAAATGGCTACACCTTC

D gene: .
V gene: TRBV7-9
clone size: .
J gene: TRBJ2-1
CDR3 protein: CASSLAREQFF
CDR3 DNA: TGTGCCAGCAGCTTAGCGCGGGAGCAGTTCTTC

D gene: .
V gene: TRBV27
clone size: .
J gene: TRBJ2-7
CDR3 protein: CASSLGGVGDEQYF
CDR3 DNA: TGTGCCAGCAGTTTAGGGGGCGTAGGCGACGAGCAGTACTTC

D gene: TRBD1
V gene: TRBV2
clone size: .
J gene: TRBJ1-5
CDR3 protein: CASSGGQGNQPQHF
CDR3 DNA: TGTGCCAGCAGTGGCGGACAGGGTAATCAGCCCCAGCATTTT

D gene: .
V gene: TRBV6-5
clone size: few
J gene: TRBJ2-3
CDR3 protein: CASSRQGKSDTQYF
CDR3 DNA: TGTGCCAGCAGTCGGCAGGGAAAATCGGATACGCAGTATTTT